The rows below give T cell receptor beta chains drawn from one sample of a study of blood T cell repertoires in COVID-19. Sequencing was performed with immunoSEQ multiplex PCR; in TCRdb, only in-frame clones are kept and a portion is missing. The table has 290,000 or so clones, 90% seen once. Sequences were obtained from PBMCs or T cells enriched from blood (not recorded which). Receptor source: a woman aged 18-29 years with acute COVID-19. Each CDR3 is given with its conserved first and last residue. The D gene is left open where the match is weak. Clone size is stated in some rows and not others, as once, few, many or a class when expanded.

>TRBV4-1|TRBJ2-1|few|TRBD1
CASSQEGGSSYNEQFF
TGCGCCAGCAGCCAAGAAGGGGGCAGCTCCTACAATGAGCAGTTCTTC
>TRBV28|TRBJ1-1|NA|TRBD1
CASSLFTPWTGKYTEAFF
TGTGCCAGCAGTTTATTTACCCCCTGGACAGGGAAGTACACTGAAGCTTTCTTT
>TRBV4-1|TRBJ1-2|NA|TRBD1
CASSHDFRGPNYGYTF
TGCGCCAGCAGCCATGACTTCAGGGGGCCTAACTATGGCTACACCTTC
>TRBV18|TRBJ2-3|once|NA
CASSPLQGAGTDTQYF
TGTGCCAGCTCACCCCTGCAGGGCGCCGGCACAGATACGCAGTATTTT
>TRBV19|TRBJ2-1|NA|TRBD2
CASSSGRPPFNEQFF
TGTGCCAGTAGTAGCGGGAGACCTCCTTTCAATGAGCAGTTCTTC
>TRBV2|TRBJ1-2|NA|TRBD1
CASSVVQGAGYGYTF
TGTGCCAGCAGTGTAGTACAGGGGGCTGGGTATGGCTACACCTTC
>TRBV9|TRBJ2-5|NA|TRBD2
CASSGPTSGSQETQYF
TGTGCCAGCAGCGGTCCCACTAGCGGGAGCCAAGAGACCCAGTACTTC
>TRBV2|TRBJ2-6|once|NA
CASIGLPLTGANVLTF
TGTGCCAGCATCGGACTGCCCTTAACTGGGGCCAACGTCCTGACTTTC
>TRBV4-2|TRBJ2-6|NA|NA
CASSPPTGSLSGANVLTF
TGTGCCAGCAGCCCACCGACGGGGTCCTTGTCTGGGGCCAACGTCCTGACTTTC
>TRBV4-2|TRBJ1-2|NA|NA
CASSPSRNNYGYTF
TGTGCCAGCAGCCCGAGTAGAAATAACTATGGCTACACCTTC
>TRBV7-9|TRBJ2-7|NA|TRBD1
CASSLERFPGQGRGYEQYF
TGTGCCAGCAGCTTAGAGAGGTTCCCGGGACAGGGACGGGGCTACGAGCAGTACTTC
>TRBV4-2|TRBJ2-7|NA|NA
CASSQESAYEQYF
TGTGCCAGCAGCCAAGAGTCAGCCTACGAGCAGTACTTC
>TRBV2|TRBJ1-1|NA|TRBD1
CASSEARDRVTEAFF
TGTGCCAGCAGTGAAGCTAGGGACAGGGTCACTGAAGCTTTCTTT
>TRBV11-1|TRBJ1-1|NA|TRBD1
CASSLDNWDSEAFF
TGTGCCAGCAGCTTAGATAACTGGGACAGTGAAGCTTTCTTT
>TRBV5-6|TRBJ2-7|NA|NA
CASSLVGSYEQYF
TGTGCCAGCAGCTTGGTCGGTTCCTACGAGCAGTACTTC
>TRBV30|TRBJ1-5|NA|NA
CAWSDERYQPQHF
TGTGCCTGGAGTGATGAGCGATATCAGCCCCAGCATTTT
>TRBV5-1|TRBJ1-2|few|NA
CASSFSNRDGYTF
TGCGCCAGCAGCTTTTCTAACAGGGATGGCTACACCTTC
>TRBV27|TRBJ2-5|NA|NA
CASSLLGQQETQYF
TGTGCCAGCAGTTTGTTGGGGCAGCAAGAGACCCAGTACTTC
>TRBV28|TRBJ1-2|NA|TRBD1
CASSSPGQGGYGYTF
TGTGCCAGCAGTTCGCCGGGACAGGGGGGCTATGGCTACACCTTC
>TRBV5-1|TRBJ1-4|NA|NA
CASSRTGSATNEKLFF
TGCGCCAGCAGCAGGACGGGGAGTGCAACTAATGAAAAACTGTTTTTT
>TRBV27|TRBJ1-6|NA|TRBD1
CASRGQSEGSPLHF
TGTGCCAGCAGGGGACAGTCCGAGGGTTCACCCCTCCACTTT
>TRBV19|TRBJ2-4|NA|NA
CASSMGGLAKNIQYF
TGTGCCAGTAGTATGGGAGGCTTAGCCAAAAACATTCAGTACTTC
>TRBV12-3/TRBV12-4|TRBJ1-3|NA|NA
CASSPRGGNTIYF
TGTGCCAGCAGTCCCCGAGGGGGAAACACCATATATTTT
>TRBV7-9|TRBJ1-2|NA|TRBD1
CASSIQGAALYGYTF
TGTGCCAGCAGTATTCAGGGGGCGGCTCTCTATGGCTACACCTTC
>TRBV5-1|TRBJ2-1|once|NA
CASSLGHTWVADYNEQFF
TGCGCCAGCAGCTTAGGCCACACTTGGGTAGCGGACTACAATGAGCAGTTCTTC
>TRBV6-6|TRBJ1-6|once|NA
CASSYSGGSGNSPLHF
TGTGCCAGCAGTTACTCGGGGGGTTCGGGGAATTCACCCCTCCACTTT
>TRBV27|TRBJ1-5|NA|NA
CASSLSRYGQPQHF
TGTGCCAGCAGTTTATCGCGGTATGGACAGCCCCAGCATTTT
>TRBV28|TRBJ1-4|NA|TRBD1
CASSPPQGRTNEKLFF
TGTGCCAGCAGTCCCCCACAGGGGCGAACTAATGAAAAACTGTTTTTT
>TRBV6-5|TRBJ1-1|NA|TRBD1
CASSRDSYTEAFF
TGTGCCAGCAGTCGGGACAGTTACACTGAAGCTTTCTTT
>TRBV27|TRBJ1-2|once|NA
CASSSGNYGYTF
TGTGCCAGCAGTTCAGGGAACTATGGCTACACCTTC
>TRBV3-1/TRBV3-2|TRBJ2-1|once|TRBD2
CASSQVGLAGDNEQFF
TGTGCCAGCAGCCAAGTGGGTCTAGCGGGAGACAATGAGCAGTTCTTC
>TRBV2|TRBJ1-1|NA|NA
CASSPRARNEAFF
TGTGCCAGCAGCCCCAGGGCACGGAATGAAGCTTTCTTT
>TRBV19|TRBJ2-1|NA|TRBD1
CATTSRWTGMNEQFF
TGTGCCACTACTAGTAGATGGACAGGGATGAATGAGCAGTTCTTC
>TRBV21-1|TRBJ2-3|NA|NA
CASSWALLGDTQYF
TGTGCCAGCAGCTGGGCCCTCTTAGGAGATACGCAGTATTTT
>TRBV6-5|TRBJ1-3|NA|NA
CASSYSYRDSGNTIYF
TGTGCCAGCAGTTACTCCTACCGGGACTCTGGAAACACCATATATTTT
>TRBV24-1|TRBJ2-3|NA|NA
CATSALASDTQYF
TGTGCCACCAGTGCGCTAGCATCAGATACGCAGTATTTT
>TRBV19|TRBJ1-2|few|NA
CAILGGSGGYTF
TGTGCCATCTTGGGAGGTTCTGGTGGCTACACCTTC
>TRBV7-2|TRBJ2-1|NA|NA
CASSSALTEYDEQFF
TGTGCCAGCAGCTCCGCCCTGACAGAGTACGATGAGCAGTTCTTC
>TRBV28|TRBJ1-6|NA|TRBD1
CASRTGGSYNSPLHF
TGTGCCAGCAGGACAGGGGGCTCCTATAATTCACCCCTCCACTTT
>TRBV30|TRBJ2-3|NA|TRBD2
CAWSVSRTSGRDTQYF
TGTGCCTGGAGTGTGTCGCGTACTAGCGGGAGAGATACGCAGTATTTT
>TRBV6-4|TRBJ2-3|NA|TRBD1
CASSDRTGTDTQYF
TGTGCCAGCAGTGACCGGACAGGAACCGATACGCAGTATTTT
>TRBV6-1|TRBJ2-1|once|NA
CASREAQGYNEQFF
TGTGCCAGCAGAGAAGCTCAGGGTTACAATGAGCAGTTCTTC
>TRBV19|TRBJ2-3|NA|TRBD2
CASRETSVSTDTQYF
TGTGCCAGTAGGGAGACTAGCGTTAGCACAGATACGCAGTATTTT
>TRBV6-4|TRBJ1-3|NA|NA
CASSDSVGLSSGNTIYF
TGTGCCAGCAGTGACTCGGTGGGCCTAAGCTCTGGAAACACCATATATTTT
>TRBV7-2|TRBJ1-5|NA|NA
CASSLRQGNQPQHF
TGTGCCAGCAGCTTAAGACAGGGCAATCAGCCCCAGCATTTT